This passage covers 10 T cell receptor beta chains from one sample sequenced in a study of blood T cell repertoires in COVID-19. Profiling relied on immunoSEQ multiplex PCR, and the TCRdb table lists in-frame clones only, not all of them. The top ten hold approximately 5.6% of the sample, which has about 210,000 clones, 82% seen once. Material: peripheral blood. The receptors were gathered from a woman aged 70-85 years with COVID-19, enrolled during active disease.

This clone was recorded a few times. The same CDR3 is also encoded by other DNA sequences in this sample. The chain links TRBV18 to TRBJ2-3, with D uncertain. CDR1 and CDR2 from the germline V gene are KGHSH and LQKENI. This CDR3 spans 14 amino acids. Trimming left V 0 bases short and J 2 bases short, with 6 bases between. The CDR3, as DNA: TGTGCCAGCTCACCACCAACAGTCACAGATACGCAGTATTTT. Protein product: CASSPPTVTDTQYF.

This sequence joins TRBV28 and TRBJ1-2; 8 bases line up with TRBD1. V gave up 6 bases and J gave up 8 bases; unmatched junction bases: 8. This CDR3 region has 13 residues. The germline CDR1 and CDR2 sequences are MDHEN and SYDVKM. The DNA of the CDR3 is TGTGCCAGCAGCCTCGACAGGGGTAGAGGCTACACCTTC. Translated: CASSLDRGRGYTF.

The chain is built from TRBV24-1 and TRBJ1-4; TRBD1 is a possible D gene (5 bases). Germline assignment: CDR1 KGHDR and CDR2 SFDVKD. The CDR3 is made up of 16 amino acids. V lost 5 bases and J 1 base, leaving 13 bases between the germline ends. The CDR3 is CATSAVGGGTNEKLFF. The CDR3 DNA follows: TGTGCCACCAGTGCCGTCGGGGGAGGAACTAATGAAAAACTGTTTTTT.

The J gene is TRBJ2-5, the V gene TRBV15; D is perhaps TRBD1 (6 bases). The CDR3 covers 14 residues. Trimming took 0 bases from V and 3 from J, leaving 8 bases between them. Germline V gene sequence: CDR1 LNHNV, CDR2 YYDKDF (reference sequence). The CDR3 DNA is TGTGCCACCAGCAGAGATAGACAGGAAGAGACCCAGTACTTC. This translates into CATSRDRQEETQYF.

This clone was seen once. The rearrangement joins TRBV6-6 to TRBJ1-6; D may be TRBD1 (6 bases). Trimming pared 7 bases from V and 8 bases from J, leaving 15 bases between. This CDR3 region has 14 residues. CDR1 and CDR2 from the germline V gene are MNHNY and SVGAGI (reference sequence). This CDR3 is CASTLGGGHSPLHF. CDR3 DNA sequence: TGTGCCAGCACCCTAGGGGGGGGACATTCACCCCTCCACTTT.

CDR3 loop: CASSRPGFDTEAFF. CDR3 nucleotides: TGCGCCAGTTCCAGGCCGGGATTCGACACTGAAGCTTTCTTT. The chain uses TRBV10-1 and TRBJ1-1; D is undetermined. Germline V CDR1 and CDR2: WNHNN, SYGVQD (reference sequence). Trimming cost V 9 bases and J 3 bases, with 17 bases left between them. This CDR3 is 14 amino acids long.

The gene calls are TRBV5-4 and TRBJ2-6; D call uncertain. This CDR3 region has 13 residues. Germline CDR1 reads SGHNT; CDR2 reads YYREEE (reference sequence). The V end was cut by 0 bases, the J end by 4 bases, with 2 bases between. The CDR3 coding sequence is TGTGCCAGCAGCTTGGCAGGGGCCAACGTCCTGACTTTC. Its translation: CASSLAGANVLTF.

The chain couples TRBV5-1 to TRBJ2-2, with TRBD2 identical over 12 bases. This CDR3 region has 15 residues. V was clipped by 5 bases and J by 6 bases; unmatched bases: 5. Germline CDR1 is SGHRS and CDR2 is YFSETQ. The CDR3 DNA reads as TGCGCCAGCAGGGTTCTAGCGGGAGGGCCCGGGGAGCTGTTTTTT. This sequence encodes CASRVLAGGPGELFF.

The V and J genes are TRBV28 and TRBJ1-2; 9 bases align to TRBD1. Per germline, CDR1 MDHEN and CDR2 SYDVKM. The junction had 8 bases not matched to a gene; V was cut back by 4 bases and J by 2 bases. CDR3 length equals 16 residues. CDR3 protein: CASSWAPGTGNYGYTF. In DNA, the CDR3 is TGTGCCAGCAGTTGGGCCCCCGGGACAGGGAACTATGGCTACACCTTC.

DNA of the CDR3: TGTGCCTGGAGCCAGGGGAGGGGACAAAATCAGCCCCAGCATTTT. It is translated as CAWSQGRGQNQPQHF. The rearrangement joins TRBV30 to TRBJ1-5; a weak D match, TRBD1 (6 bases). This CDR3 has 15 amino acids. Germline CDR1 is GTSNPN and CDR2 is SVGIG (reference sequence). Trimming shortened V by 3 bases and J by 4 bases, and 16 bases separated the two germline ends.